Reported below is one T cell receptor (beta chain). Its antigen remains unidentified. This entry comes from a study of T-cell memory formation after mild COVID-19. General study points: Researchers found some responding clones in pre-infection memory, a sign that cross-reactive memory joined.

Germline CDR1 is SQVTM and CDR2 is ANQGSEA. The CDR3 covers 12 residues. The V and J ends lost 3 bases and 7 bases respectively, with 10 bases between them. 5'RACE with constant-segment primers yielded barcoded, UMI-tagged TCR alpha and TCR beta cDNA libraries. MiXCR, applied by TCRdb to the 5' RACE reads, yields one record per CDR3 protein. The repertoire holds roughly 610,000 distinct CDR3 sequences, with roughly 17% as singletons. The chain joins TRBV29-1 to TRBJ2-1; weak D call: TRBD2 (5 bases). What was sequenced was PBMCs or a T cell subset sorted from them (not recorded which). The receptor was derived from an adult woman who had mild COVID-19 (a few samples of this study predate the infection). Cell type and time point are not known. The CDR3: CSVDFRRNEQFF. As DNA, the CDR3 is TGCAGCGTTGACTTTAGGAGGAATGAGCAGTTCTTC.